Each of the 28 T cell receptor beta chains below was sequenced from the same sample in a study of spatial heterogeneity in lung cancer (dated by TCRdb to between 2018 and 2020). Study-wide findings and limitations: The tumor nonsynonymous mutation count correlated with the number of expanded alpha and beta TCRs within the tumor.

The method was 5' RACE. Sequencing relied on a NextSeq 500. TCRdb itself trimmed the public reads at Q25 with fastp, ran MiXCR and retained productive beta chains. Each entry is one CDR3 protein sequence, shown with its most common DNA and genes. This sample is represented by approximately 11,000 distinct CDR3 sequences; 4% to 6.5% of them were singletons. The ten largest clones take up over 10% of the sample. The time point label corresponds to: sample taken at primary tumor resection. Their specific antigens are unknown. Here the sequenced sample was lung tumor tissue, taken at surgery. These receptors were taken from a male donor with early-stage non-small cell lung cancer.

This clonotype has a count of ten or more. Found in a library prepared for alpha chains, this beta chain is an off-target read, and its abundance has little meaning. The chain is built from TRBV6-7 and TRBJ1-1; D is uncertain. TRBV6-7 is classed as an ORF, of uncertain function. The CDR3 has 16 amino acids. Trimming pared 2 bases from V and 1 base from J, leaving 14 bases between. Written as DNA, the CDR3 is TGTGCCAGCAGTTACCACGCCGGGAACTCGAACACTGAAGCTTTCTTT. This gives the protein CASSYHAGNSNTEAFF.

The table lists this clonotype with many counts. This beta chain came through as a stray read in a library set up for alpha chains, and its size says little. The V call is TRBV20-1, the J call TRBJ1-2; tentative D call: TRBD1 (5 bases). The V gene lost 4 bases and the J gene lost 4 bases, with 16 bases spanning the gap. Germline loops: CDR1 DFQATT, CDR2 SNEGSKA (reference sequence). The CDR3 is 14 amino acids. CDR3 sequence (DNA): TGCAGTGCTACCGGGGGTGGGCTCAGCTATGGCTACACCTTC. This translates into CSATGGGLSYGYTF.

This clonotype was counted at least ten times. The library was prepared for alpha chains; this beta chain is a stray read, so its frequency means little. J is TRBJ2-3 and V is TRBV18, with TRBD2 identical over 9 bases. V lost 3 bases and J lost 6; bases outside the gene matches: 13. This CDR3 contains 17 residues. Per germline, CDR1 KGHSH and CDR2 LQKENI. The CDR3 spells CASSPQERGDPQDTQYF. CDR3 bases: TGTGCCAGCTCACCCCAGGAGCGGGGGGACCCTCAGGATACGCAGTATTTT. Complete variable domain (other parts from reference TRBV18 and TRBJ2-3): NAGVMQNPRHLVRRRGQEARLRCSPMKGHSHVYWYRQLPEEGLKFMVYLQKENIIDESGMPKERFSAEFPKEGPSILRIQQVVRGDSAAYFCASSPQERGDPQDTQYFGPGTRLTVL.

A word on this clonotype: With the library built for alpha chains, this beta chain is off target and its frequency is not meaningful. The chain has TRBV20-1 and TRBJ2-2, with D possibly TRBD2 on 6 matching bases. This CDR3 has 14 amino acids. Germline V gives CDR1 DFQATT, CDR2 SNEGSKA (reference sequence). V gave up 3 bases and J gave up 7 bases, with 15 bases separating them. This chain's CDR3 is CSASYTSIHGELFF. DNA for the CDR3: TGCAGTGCTAGCTACACTAGCATTCACGGGGAGCTGTTTTTT.

This clonotype was detected only a few times. A much larger clone differs by one base, so this may be a read error. The library was built for alpha chains, so this beta chain is an off-target read and its size means little. The chain combines TRBV10-3 with TRBJ1-2; D is uncertain. The CDR3 consists of 13 residues. CDR1 and CDR2 (germline): ENHRY, SYGVKD. The CDR3 coding sequence is TGTACCATCAGTGAAAGGGAAACAGATGGCTACACCTTC. It translates to CTISERETDGYTF.

This clonotype was seen ten or more times. This beta chain is a stray read from a library made for alpha chains; its abundance is not meaningful. The V and J genes are TRBV29-1 and TRBJ2-7; possible D gene TRBD2, 6 bases. This CDR3 is 12 amino acids long. Germline loops: CDR1 SQVTM, CDR2 ANQGSEA. V was clipped by 4 bases and J by 7 bases, with 14 bases between them. CDR3 protein: CSVGVEGREQYF. CDR3 sequence (DNA): TGCAGCGTTGGCGTGGAGGGGAGGGAGCAGTACTTC.

This clonotype was counted at least ten times. Found in a library prepared for alpha chains, this beta chain is an off-target read, and its abundance has little meaning. The V gene is TRBV6-6, the J gene TRBJ1-1; weak D call: TRBD1 (6 bases). Between the trimmed V and J ends, which lost 7 bases and 2 bases, there was a span of 14 bases. This CDR3 spans 14 amino acids. Germline V gene data show CDR1 as MNHNY and CDR2 as SVGAGI (reference sequence). The CDR3 DNA reads as TGTGCCAGCAACCCGACAGGTCCTAACACTGAAGCTTTCTTT. This translates into CASNPTGPNTEAFF.

The table lists this clonotype with many counts. Being off target in a library aimed at alpha chains, this beta chain has a size of little meaning. The chain employs TRBV6-1 and TRBJ1-1; D is possibly TRBD1 (6 bases). Per the germline V gene, CDR1 is MNHNS and CDR2 is SASEGT. Between the trimmed V and J ends, which lost 3 bases and 0 bases, there was a span of 20 bases. The CDR3 has 18 amino acids. The CDR3 DNA reads as TGTGCCAGCAGTGATCGAGTCGCCCGTGCAGGGGTGAACACTGAAGCTTTCTTT. This gives the protein CASSDRVARAGVNTEAFF.

This clonotype occurred many times. This beta chain represents an off-target read in a library built for alpha chains; its size is of limited meaning. The rearrangement uses TRBV6-1 and TRBJ2-1, with 10 bases that match TRBD1. The CDR3 runs to 15 residues. Per germline, CDR1 MNHNS and CDR2 SASEGT. J gave up 7 bases and V 8 bases, and 11 bases lay outside the gene matches. The CDR3 here is CASRPGQGIENEQFF. The CDR3 DNA is TGTGCCAGCCGACCGGGACAGGGGATCGAGAATGAGCAGTTCTTC.

This clonotype was recorded many times. Because this beta chain is a stray read in a library intended to capture alpha chains, its abundance should not be given much weight. The chain is built from TRBV7-2 and TRBJ2-2; D call uncertain. Germline lookup yields CDR1 SGHTA and CDR2 FQGNSA. The CDR3 is 14 amino acids. Trimming stripped 5 bases from V and 7 bases from J, with 14 bases between. The CDR3 region is CASSPLRVDGELFF. The CDR3 DNA follows: TGTGCCAGCAGCCCCCTTAGGGTGGACGGGGAGCTGTTTTTT. Full variable domain (remainder filled in from reference TRBV7-2 and TRBJ2-2): GAGVSQSPSNKVTEKGKDVELRCDPISGHTALYWYRQSLGQGLEFLIYFQGNSAPDKSGLPSDRFSAERTGGSVSTLTIQRTQQEDSAVYLCASSPLRVDGELFFGEGSRLTVL.

In the case of this clonotype: This beta chain lies outside the target of a library built for alpha chains; its clone size means little. The V and J genes are TRBV20-1 and TRBJ2-3, with D possibly matching TRBD2 (6 bases). The CDR3 is 14 amino acids. Germline CDR1 is DFQATT and CDR2 is SNEGSKA (reference sequence). The germline V and J ends were trimmed by 5 bases and 1 base, with 13 bases remaining between them. The DNA for the CDR3 is TGCAGTGCTCTTCGACTAGTAGGCACAGATACGCAGTATTTT. It codes for CSALRLVGTDTQYF.

This clonotype has at least ten counts. Since the library was made to target alpha chains, this beta chain is a stray read and its abundance is not meaningful. V gene TRBV18 combines with J gene TRBJ2-1; D is undetermined. Germline V gene data show CDR1 as KGHSH and CDR2 as LQKENI. Trimming stripped 4 bases from V and 6 bases from J, with 4 bases between. This CDR3 contains 11 residues. CDR3 DNA sequence: TGTGCCAGCTCACGGACCAATGAGCAGTTCTTC. It specifies CASSRTNEQFF.

This clonotype came up many times. Within a library made for alpha chains, this beta chain is off target, and its count is uninformative. V gene TRBV28 combines with J gene TRBJ1-5; D gene unclear. The CDR3 sequence is 11 residues long. Germline V gene sequence: CDR1 MDHEN, CDR2 SYDVKM. Trimming removed 5 bases from V and 9 bases from J, with 8 bases in between. CDR3 DNA sequence: TGTGCCAGCAGTGGGAACAGGCCCCAGCATTTT. Translation: CASSGNRPQHF.

This clonotype has ten or more counts. The junction shows a germline mismatch at one end, possibly a read error. Since it is a stray read in a library aimed at alpha chains, this beta chain has a size that is not meaningful. The V call is TRBV7-9, the J call TRBJ2-1; D tentatively reads TRBD1 or TRBD2 (5 bases each). CDR1 and CDR2 (germline): SEHNR, FQNEAQ (reference sequence). The CDR3 contains 14 residues. The CDR3 coding sequence is TGTGCCAGCAGCTTCCCCGGGACCTATAATGAGCAGTTCTTC. Amino acid sequence: CASSFPGTYNEQFF.

This clonotype appeared many times. With the library built for alpha chains, this beta chain is off target and its frequency is not meaningful. This chain uses TRBV20-1 with TRBJ2-5; weak D call: TRBD2 (6 bases). The CDR3 totals 14 residues. V was clipped by 2 bases and J by 5 bases, with 15 bases between them. Germline V gives CDR1 DFQATT, CDR2 SNEGSKA (reference sequence). The CDR3 nucleotides are TGCAGTGCTAGAAGTTCGGGACTTCCGGAGACCCAGTACTTC. Protein sequence: CSARSSGLPETQYF.

At least ten counts were recorded for this clonotype. Because the library targeted alpha chains, this beta chain is an off-target read whose size means little. The chain links TRBV3-1 to TRBJ2-6; D is uncertain. The ends were cut back, 5 bases at V and 1 base at J, with 6 bases in the middle. The V gene's germline CDR1 is LGHDT and CDR2 YNNKEL (reference sequence). The CDR3 totals 14 residues. CDR3 in DNA: TGTGCCAGCAGCTCCCTATCTGGGGCCAACGTCCTGACTTTC. Its protein is CASSSLSGANVLTF.

This clonotype was detected ten times or more. Little can be read into the size of this beta chain, an off-target read in a library designed for alpha chains. This rearrangement joins TRBV6-5 to TRBJ2-1, with 8 bases lining up with TRBD1. Germline assignment: CDR1 MNHEY and CDR2 SVGAGI. The CDR3 has 12 residues. After removal of 2 bases from V and 12 bases from J, the junction contained 3 bases not matched to a gene. DNA of the CDR3: TGTGCCAGCAGTTACCCAGGGACAGGGCAGTTCTTC. Its translation: CASSYPGTGQFF.

On this clonotype: This beta chain is off target for a library built for alpha chains, so its abundance means little. V and J are TRBV7-9 and TRBJ2-3; D is perhaps TRBD2 (7 bases). Trimming pared 4 bases from V and 3 bases from J, leaving 20 bases between. CDR1 is SEHNR, CDR2 FQNEAQ, per germline (reference sequence). This CDR3 is built from 17 residues. The DNA for the CDR3 is TGTGCCAGCAGCTCCACCGGGATCAGGGGAGGGACAGATACGCAGTATTTT. Translating gives CASSSTGIRGGTDTQYF.

This clonotype was counted many times. For a library built for alpha chains, this beta chain is a stray read; little rests on its size. The rearrangement uses TRBV12-3 or TRBV12-4 and TRBJ1-1; unclear D gene. The length of the CDR3 is 14 residues. V was cut by 2 bases and J by 6 bases, with 13 bases left in between. CDR3 nucleotide sequence: TGTGCCAGCAGTTTACCCTTCCGAGGCTCTGAAGCTTTCTTT. Its protein is CASSLPFRGSEAFF.

Many counts were recorded for this clonotype. The library was designed around alpha chains, so this beta chain is a stray read whose abundance carries little weight. J is TRBJ2-5 and V is TRBV10-3; D gene ambiguous. Per germline, CDR1 ENHRY and CDR2 SYGVKD. The CDR3 spans 13 residues. The V end was cut by 6 bases, the J end by 4 bases, with 12 bases between. CDR3 sequence: CAISLRGGETQYF. CDR3 DNA: TGTGCCATCAGCCTCCGAGGCGGAGAGACCCAGTACTTC.

This clonotype has a count of ten or more. Because this beta chain is a stray read in a library intended to capture alpha chains, its abundance should not be given much weight. CDR3 loop: CASSLTPRDEQYF. In nucleotides, the CDR3 is TGTGCCAGCAGCCTAACGCCAAGGGACGAGCAGTACTTC. V and J are TRBV6-2 or TRBV6-3 and TRBJ2-7; D not certain. From germline, CDR1 is MNHEY and CDR2 SVGEGT. CDR3 length equals 13 residues. Trimming took off 6 bases at V and 5 bases at J, with 14 bases between the two ends.

The sample holds many counts of this clonotype. This beta chain is off target for a library built for alpha chains, so its abundance means little. V usage is TRBV5-5 and J usage is TRBJ2-2; tentative D call: TRBD1 (6 bases). Germline loops: CDR1 SGHKS, CDR2 YYEKEE (reference sequence). The CDR3 spans 17 residues. The V and J ends lost 1 base and 5 bases respectively, with 18 bases between them. CDR3 residues: CASSLRPGQPQTGELFF. The CDR3 bases are TGTGCCAGCAGCTTGCGGCCCGGACAGCCCCAAACCGGGGAGCTGTTTTTT.

Worth noting for this clonotype: The library was built for alpha chains, so this beta chain is an off-target read and its size means little. The J gene is TRBJ1-5, the V gene TRBV2; 7 bases line up with TRBD1. CDR3 length equals 14 residues. Per germline, CDR1 SNHLY and CDR2 FYNNEI. V trimming: 6 bases; J trimming: 4 bases; junction bases outside the gene matches: 6. The CDR3 region is CASSLDRANQPQHF. CDR3 nucleotide sequence: TGTGCCAGCAGCCTTGACAGGGCTAATCAGCCCCAGCATTTT.

This clonotype is judged medium-sized. The library was prepared for alpha chains; this beta chain is a stray read, so its frequency means little. The rearrangement links TRBV12-3 or TRBV12-4 to TRBJ1-6, with D maybe TRBD1 (5 bases). The CDR3 extends over 15 amino acids. Trimming took off 6 bases at V and 6 bases at J, with 15 bases between the two ends. DNA of the CDR3: TGTGCCAGCAGCTCCCGGGTCCAGGGTAATTCACCCCTCCACTTT. It codes for CASSSRVQGNSPLHF.

This clonotype has at least ten counts. Being off target in a library aimed at alpha chains, this beta chain has a size of little meaning. The chain couples TRBV9 to TRBJ2-1; no clear D. Germline loops: CDR1 SGDLS, CDR2 YYNGEE. V was cut by 3 bases and J by 0 bases, with 16 bases left in between. The CDR3 totals 17 residues. The CDR3 coding sequence is TGTGCCAGCAGCGGAGATAAAAAGGGAATCTCCTACAATGAGCAGTTCTTC. As protein: CASSGDKKGISYNEQFF.

This clonotype was found many times. A library prepared for alpha chains yielded this beta chain as an off-target read; its size is of little meaning. The rearrangement uses TRBV5-4 and TRBJ2-2; TRBD2 might be the D (5 bases). The V end was cut by 7 bases, the J end by 0 bases, with 13 bases between. This CDR3 contains 15 residues. In germline, CDR1 is SGHNT, CDR2 YYREEE (reference sequence). The CDR3 here is CASAAGLANTGELFF. The CDR3, as DNA: TGTGCCAGCGCGGCGGGCCTAGCGAACACCGGGGAGCTGTTTTTT.

In the case of this clonotype: The library was prepared for alpha chains; this beta chain is a stray read, so its frequency means little. CDR3 bases: TGTGCCAGCAGCTTAGCGGGGGTCGGCCTCCCCCAGCCCCAGCATTTT. This encodes CASSLAGVGLPQPQHF. This chain joins TRBV7-8 and TRBJ1-5; a weak D match, TRBD1 (5 bases). CDR1 is SGHVS, CDR2 FQNEAQ, per germline. CDR3 length: 16 amino acids. Trimming removed 0 bases at V and 7 bases at J, with 16 bases between.

By share, this clonotype counts as medium-sized. Found in a library prepared for alpha chains, this beta chain is an off-target read, and its abundance has little meaning. The chain has TRBV6-5 and TRBJ2-1; 7 bases align to TRBD1. Trimming removed 6 bases from V and 8 bases from J; junction bases left unmatched: 13. The CDR3 length is 15 residues. Germline CDR1 is MNHEY and CDR2 is SVGAGI. CDR3 nucleotides: TGTGCCAGCAGACCCGACAGGGTTTTTATCGATGAGCAGTTCTTC. Its translation is CASRPDRVFIDEQFF.